This TCR beta chain was retrieved from a study of CD8+CD57+ T cells in acquired aplastic anemia. Study outcomes and limitations: About 29 shared CD8+ CDR3s appeared highly expressed within patients' immunodominant clones.

Whoever was chosen for sequencing had shown CD8+CD57+ cell expansion by flow cytometry. In all patients, the disease was severe acquired aplastic anemia. No therapy was given to patients before blood sampling. Genomic DNA was employed as the template in profiling TCR beta VDJ and CDR3. Each CDR3 protein is one row after TCRdb ran MiXCR on the reads. The repertoire holds about 180,000 distinct CDR3 sequences, around 60% seen once, with about 42% in the top ten. The CDR3 runs 13 residues. Trimming took off 4 bases at V and 1 base at J, with 7 bases between the two ends. Germline loops: CDR1 MGHDK, CDR2 SYGVNS. This clonotype was counted only a few times. The target antigen is unknown.

Sequenced material: sorted CD4+, CD8+, or CD8+CD57+ T cells (not recorded which) from PBMCs. The sequence came from a human donor with aplastic anemia. The chain has TRBV25-1 and TRBJ1-2, with no clear D. The CDR3 loop reads CASSAGSNYGYTF. CDR3 sequence (DNA): TGTGCCAGCAGTGCGGGAAGTAACTATGGCTACACCTTC.